These 8 T cell receptor beta chains originate from one sample sequenced in a study of blood T cell repertoires in COVID-19. The protocol was immunoSEQ multiplex PCR, while the TCRdb copy is restricted to in-frame clones and leaves out a portion. Counted here are 100,000 to 150,000 clones, 75% to 90% occurring once; the ten biggest clones make up over 2%. The material sequenced was peripheral blood. These receptors originate from a man aged 50-60 years with active COVID-19.

This clone showed up just a few times. The CDR3 loop is CASSQDRRGRNTIYF. The DNA of the CDR3 is TGCGCCAGCAGCCAAGATCGAAGGGGGCGAAACACCATATATTTT. The rearrangement uses TRBV4-1 and TRBJ1-3, with 7 bases that match TRBD1. Germline V CDR1 and CDR2: MGHRA, YSYEKL. Germline trimming cut 0 bases from V and 5 bases from J; bases unmatched to any gene: 4. The CDR3 sequence is 15 residues long.

The CDR3 DNA reads as TGTGCCAGTAGTATAACAGTATCCTACGAGCAGTACTTC. Amino acid sequence: CASSITVSYEQYF. The genes are TRBV19 and TRBJ2-7; no firm D call. Germline CDR1 and CDR2: LNHDA and SQIVND (reference sequence). Trimming took off 2 bases at V and 1 base at J, with 6 bases between the two ends. This CDR3 region has 13 residues.

V usage is TRBV7-8 and J usage is TRBJ1-1, with D possibly TRBD1 on 6 matching bases. Germline lookup yields CDR1 SGHVS and CDR2 FQNEAQ. The CDR3 has 12 amino acids. The V gene lost 5 bases and the J gene lost 7 bases, with 11 bases spanning the gap. In DNA form, the CDR3 reads TGTGCCAGCAGCCCGCCAGGGGTTGAAGCTTTCTTT. Protein sequence: CASSPPGVEAFF.

V gene TRBV2 combines with J gene TRBJ1-5; maybe TRBD1 (6 bases). Trimming removed 4 bases at V and 6 bases at J, with 13 bases between. Germline loops: CDR1 SNHLY, CDR2 FYNNEI. This CDR3 is built from 14 residues. The CDR3 sequence: CASSGGDTTQPQHF. The CDR3 DNA is TGTGCCAGCAGTGGAGGGGACACAACTCAGCCCCAGCATTTT.

The chain is built from TRBV15 and TRBJ1-2; 8 nucleotides align to TRBD1. V trimming: 5 bases; J trimming: 4 bases; junction bases outside the gene matches: 3. Germline CDR1 is LNHNV and CDR2 is YYDKDF (reference sequence). The CDR3 sequence is 13 residues long. In nucleotides, the CDR3 is TGTGCCACCAGCGGACAGGGCTCCTATGGCTACACCTTC. Its protein is CATSGQGSYGYTF.

The V and J genes are TRBV3-1 (or the pseudogene TRBV3-2) and TRBJ1-3; D is uncertain. From germline, CDR1 is LGHDT and CDR2 YNNKEL (reference sequence). The CDR3 loop spans 12 amino acids. Trimming removed 7 bases at V and 0 bases at J, with 4 bases between. The CDR3 nucleotides read TGTGCCAGCACCCTCTCTGGAAACACCATATATTTT. Residues: CASTLSGNTIYF.

The chain uses TRBV3-1 (or the pseudogene TRBV3-2) and TRBJ1-2; D might be TRBD1 (5 bases). Per the germline V gene, CDR1 is LGHDT and CDR2 is YNNKEL (reference sequence). Deletions cut 3 bases from V and 8 bases from J, with 16 bases between. The length of the CDR3 is 14 residues. CDR3 amino acids: CASSQSGILRGYTF. In nucleotides, the CDR3 is TGTGCCAGCAGCCAGTCAGGGATATTAAGGGGCTACACCTTC.

The V call is TRBV3-1 (or the pseudogene TRBV3-2), the J call TRBJ1-2; weak D call: TRBD1 (5 bases). CDR3 size: 15 residues. V was clipped by 5 bases and J by 4 bases, with 17 bases between them. Looked up from germline, CDR1 is LGHDT and CDR2 is YNNKEL (reference sequence). This chain's CDR3 is CASSAGGGAGYGYTF. Here the CDR3 DNA reads TGTGCCAGCAGCGCGGGAGGAGGGGCGGGCTATGGCTACACCTTC.